The T cell receptor (beta chain) under discussion was sequenced for a study of persistence of HIV-infected CD4 T cells. Findings of the study overall: Compared with CD3/CD28-stimulated cells, CMV- and Gag-responding cells showed lower TCRbeta richness.

Trimming shortened V by 3 bases and J by 1 base, and 4 bases separated the two germline ends. Germline V lookup: CDR1 SGHVS, CDR2 FNYEAQ. This CDR3 contains 13 residues. Lysates of CMV-infected fibroblasts at around 9.1 ug/mL stimulated these cells. CD40L-negative CD69-negative CD45RO-high memory CD4+ T cells were sorted as populations depleted of antigen-responding cells. On this clone: Antigen: not known.

The libraries were made with immunoSEQ version 4 in survey mode. Only in-frame clones appear in the TCRdb table, and some are missing; sequencing was by immunoSEQ multiplex PCR. The data hold fewer than 35,000 clones, with roughly 82% observed a single time. The chain uses TRBV7-6 and TRBJ2-1; D is undetermined. This sequence originates from an adult man with HIV who was CMV-seropositive. This specimen consisted of CD4+ T cells sorted from PBMCs after approximately 20-hour stimulation, obtained from a patient who received antiretroviral therapy. CDR3 in DNA: TGTGCCAGCAGCTTCCAGTCCTACAATGAGCAGTTCTTC. Translated, it gives CASSFQSYNEQFF.